Listed below are T cell receptor beta chains from one sample, sequenced in a study of response to subunit inactivated influenza vaccine. TCRdb ran MiXCR on the RT-PCR reads and lists one entry per CDR3 protein. The sample records fewer than 350,000 distinct CDR3 sequences, just over 20% being singletons. Specimen: PBMCs from blood, collected approximately 20 months after vaccination. These receptors originate from a man in his fifties or sixties who received an inactivated influenza vaccine. Each CDR3 is given with its conserved first and last residue. The D gene is left open where the match is weak. Clone size is shown for a subset of rows, as once, few, many or a class of expanded clone.

j_call	clone_size	v_call	cdr3_length	d_call	cdr3_nt	cdr3_aa
TRBJ1-6	many	TRBV3-1	16	TRBD1	TGTGCCAGCAGCCAAGGACCGGGACAGTATAATTCACCCCTCCACTTT	CASSQGPGQYNSPLHF
TRBJ1-5	NA	TRBV27	19	NA	TGTGCCAGCGCTCGGCAGGGGACAATAGGACCCTTACCTTATCAGCCCCAGCATTTT	CASARQGTIGPLPYQPQHF
TRBJ1-1	few	TRBV3-1	16	TRBD1	TGTGCCAGCAGCCGGTGGGACAGGCCCTCGGGAACTGAAGCTTTCTTT	CASSRWDRPSGTEAFF
TRBJ1-2	NA	TRBV4-1	14	NA	TGCGCCAGCAGCCAAGGACCGGGGGCGAGGGGCTACACCTTC	CASSQGPGARGYTF
TRBJ2-2	few	TRBV12-3/TRBV12-4	14	NA	TGTGCCAGCAGTTTCGGAGTGAACACCGGGGAGCTGTTTTTT	CASSFGVNTGELFF
TRBJ1-4	NA	TRBV3-1	14	TRBD1	TGTGCCAGCAGCCCAACAGGGGGCAACGAAAAACAGTTTTTT	CASSPTGGNEKQFF
TRBJ2-5	few	TRBV27	16	TRBD2	TGTGCCAGCAGGCCTACCTGGGTAGCGGGAGAAGAGACCCAGTACTTC	CASRPTWVAGEETQYF
TRBJ2-3	NA	TRBV10-3	14	TRBD1	TGTGCCATCAACCCGGGACAGGGGGCAGATACGCAGTATTTT	CAINPGQGADTQYF
TRBJ2-1	NA	TRBV15	12	NA	TGTGCCACCAGCACCTCGTACTTAGAGCAGTTCTTC	CATSTSYLEQFF
TRBJ1-6	NA	TRBV18	16	NA	TGTGCCAGCTCGACGGGGCTAGGCGGAGCGGGTTCACCCCTCCACTTT	CASSTGLGGAGSPLHF
TRBJ1-2	once	TRBV7-2	14	TRBD1	TGTGCCAGCAGCTCGACAGGGTCTGTCTATGGCTACACCTTC	CASSSTGSVYGYTF
TRBJ1-2	few	TRBV7-9	13	NA	TGTGCCAGCAGCTCTCACACCGTCTATGGCTACACCTTC	CASSSHTVYGYTF
TRBJ2-1	NA	TRBV10-1	15	TRBD2	TGCGCCAGCAGTGCCTTAGCGGGGGGCTACAATGAGCAGTTCTTC	CASSALAGGYNEQFF
TRBJ2-1	NA	TRBV20-1	13	NA	TGCAGTGCTATACGTATAGGAGTCAATGAGCAGTTCTTC	CSAIRIGVNEQFF
TRBJ2-5	few	TRBV6-2/TRBV6-3	18	NA	TGTGCCAGCAGTTTTTTTCCCGGAGACCTGACTATTAGGGAGACCCAGTACTTC	CASSFFPGDLTIRETQYF
TRBJ2-2	NA	TRBV20-1	13	NA	TGCAGTGCCGTCAACGTCATCACCGGGGAGCTGTTTTTT	CSAVNVITGELFF
TRBJ1-3	few	TRBV6-5	13	NA	TGTGCCAGCAGTTACTCGACGGCAAACACCATATATTTT	CASSYSTANTIYF
TRBJ1-6	many	TRBV10-1	13	NA	TGCGCCAGCAGCCAGGGATATAATTCACCCCTCCACTTT	CASSQGYNSPLHF
TRBJ1-1	NA	TRBV30	13	NA	TGTGCCTGGACGTTGAGGGGTTACACTGAAGCTTTCTTT	CAWTLRGYTEAFF
TRBJ2-5	few	TRBV9	14	NA	TGTGCCAGCAGCGTAGGACGGAGTCAAGAGACCCAGTACTTC	CASSVGRSQETQYF
TRBJ1-1	NA	TRBV10-3	12	NA	TGTGCCATCAGTGGGCAGGGGACTGAAGCTTTCTTT	CAISGQGTEAFF
TRBJ2-5	few	TRBV29-1	14	TRBD1	TGCAGCGTATGGACAGGGGGCCAAGTGGAGACCCAGTACTTC	CSVWTGGQVETQYF
TRBJ1-1	few	TRBV18	14	NA	TGTGCCAGCTCAGAGGGTCCCATGAACACTGAAGCTTTCTTT	CASSEGPMNTEAFF
TRBJ1-1	many	TRBV4-2	13	TRBD1	TGTGCCAGCAGCCAAACAGGGGGCTTCGAAGCTTTCTTT	CASSQTGGFEAFF
TRBJ2-5	NA	TRBV20-1	14	TRBD2	TGCAGTGCTAGTCCCGGACTAGCGTTGGAGACCCAGTACTTC	CSASPGLALETQYF
TRBJ2-5	NA	TRBV20-1	13	TRBD2	TGCAGTGCTAGCTTGCGGGGGAAAGAGACCCAGTACTTC	CSASLRGKETQYF
TRBJ1-5	NA	TRBV4-3	15	NA	TGCGCCAGCAGCCAAGAGCGGGCTGGCAATCAGCCCCAGCATTTT	CASSQERAGNQPQHF
TRBJ1-3	many	TRBV10-3	15	NA	TGTGCCATCAGCCCCGGATCCAGCTCTGGAAACACCATATATTTT	CAISPGSSSGNTIYF
TRBJ2-2	few	TRBV7-8	14	NA	TGTGCCAGCAGCTGGGAGGCGAGCACCGGGGAGCTGTTTTTT	CASSWEASTGELFF
TRBJ2-1	few	TRBV29-1	18	NA	TGCAGCGTTCCTATGAGGGACTTCTCCTACTACTCCTACAATGAGCAGTTCTTC	CSVPMRDFSYYSYNEQFF
TRBJ1-4	few	TRBV3-1	13	NA	TGTGCCAGCAGCCAAGATCCGGGAGAAAAACTGTTTTTT	CASSQDPGEKLFF
TRBJ2-7	many	TRBV4-3	15	TRBD1	TGCGCCAGCAGCCAAGGGGACAGGGGGCCGTACGAGCAGTACTTC	CASSQGDRGPYEQYF
TRBJ1-3	few	TRBV12-3/TRBV12-4	15	NA	TGTGCCAGCAGTTTTGGTTTCAGGGCTGGAAACACCATATATTTT	CASSFGFRAGNTIYF
TRBJ1-2	NA	TRBV28	15	NA	TGTGCCAGCAGTTTATCACCCGGGACTCACTATGGCTACACCTTC	CASSLSPGTHYGYTF
TRBJ2-1	many	TRBV5-1	14	TRBD2	TGCGCCAGCAGCCGGCGGGGGGCAGAGAATGAGCAGTTCTTC	CASSRRGAENEQFF
TRBJ2-3	few	TRBV6-5	14	NA	TGTGCCAGCAGTTACGACCCCCGGCCAGATACGCAGTATTTT	CASSYDPRPDTQYF
TRBJ1-6	NA	TRBV4-2	17	NA	TGTGCCAGCAGCCAACCTCGAGGGGGGGAGACTGTTTCACCCCTCCACTTT	CASSQPRGGETVSPLHF
TRBJ1-4	many	TRBV12-3/TRBV12-4	15	NA	TGTGCCAGCAGCCCTAGACAGTCGCCTAATGAAAAACTGTTTTTT	CASSPRQSPNEKLFF
TRBJ1-3	NA	TRBV6-5	14	NA	TGTGCCAGCAGCCCAGCAAGTGGTGGAAACACCATATATTTT	CASSPASGGNTIYF
TRBJ1-2	few	TRBV12-3/TRBV12-4	12	NA	TGTGCCAGCAGTTTCGGGGCCCATGGCTACACCTTC	CASSFGAHGYTF
TRBJ1-5	NA	TRBV2	15	NA	TGTGCCAGCAGTGCAGACAGGTTCGACAATCAGCCCCAGCATTTT	CASSADRFDNQPQHF
TRBJ1-1	many	TRBV6-5	15	TRBD1	TGTGCCAGCAGTTCGGAAGTGACAGGGACCACTGAAGCTTTCTTT	CASSSEVTGTTEAFF
TRBJ1-5	few	TRBV4-3	15	NA	TGCGCCAGCAGAAGGACTCTTTATAGCAATCAGCCCCAGCATTTT	CASRRTLYSNQPQHF